The clone carrying this T cell receptor beta chain was observed a few times. Antigen specificity is unknown. Germline values: CDR1 MNHEY, CDR2 SMNVEV (reference sequence). The CDR3 contains 15 residues. V dropped 4 bases and J dropped 7; count of bases not matched to a gene: 11. The source of the sample is a study of cytomegalovirus exposure and HLA in healthy donors. The donors were members of the validation cohort comprising approximately 110 subjects, separate from the roughly 670-subject first cohort. The protocol was immunoSEQ multiplex PCR, while the TCRdb copy is restricted to in-frame clones and leaves out a portion. Of 240,000 or so clones listed, around 87% are singletons. Regarding the study as a whole: Associated with cytomegalovirus, according to the listing, were 150 to 200 TCR beta chains.

The TCR sequence derives from a woman between 25 and 40 years old in good health and CMV-seropositive. The chain links TRBV27 to TRBJ2-7; 9 positions match TRBD2. The sequencing input was PBMCs. The CDR3, as DNA: TGTGCCAGCAGTTCGCTCGGGGCGGGAGGGCGGGAGCAGTACTTC. It is translated as CASSSLGAGGREQYF.